The source of this T cell receptor beta chain is a study of beta chain features in type 1 diabetes (dated by TCRdb to the late 2010s). Some background on the complete study: Mean age, gender distribution, total cell number and subset yield were not different between patients and healthy donors. Whereas all 30 or so donors provided naive and central memory subsets, regulatory and stem cell-like memory subsets were isolated from just 8 patients and roughly 8 healthy donors. Across all samples, 90 million to 130 million sorted cells were examined, and cell number per subset correlated strongly with RNA yield. In the study, recently diagnosed type 1 diabetes patients and matched healthy donors were compared on the TCRB repertoires of their sorted circulating CD4+ T cell subsets. General conclusions and limits of the study: A moderate but significant shortening of TCRB CDR3 length was observed in type 1 diabetes patients in all four CD4+ subsets. Naive, central memory and regulatory TCRB repertoires appeared to be more similar among patients than among healthy donors. Patients with type 1 diabetes made fewer insertions and deleted more nucleotides at VDJ recombination sites, implying thymic rearrangement abnormalities. Because cDNA rather than genomic DNA was sequenced, highly expressing activated cells could have been over-represented, although no difference in activation and CD3 levels was found between groups. Shorter templates might have been favored by PCR, but patient and control samples were amplified and corrected together, so both groups would have been affected equally by any skew. Because small numbers of individuals were included in the HLA sub-analyses, any influence of HLA type on TCRB rearrangement was left unresolved.

The entire amount of isolated RNA was reverse transcribed using the High Capacity cDNA Reverse Transcription Kit, so the sequenced TCRB transcripts were expressed ones. Deep immunoSEQ sequencing was applied to naive, central memory and regulatory T cell samples, giving an average of about 3.4 million total reads per sample. After sorted cells were lysed in RLT buffer, RNA was extracted with DNase-treated RNeasy Micro or Mini kits, with the choice depending on cell number. Each cell subset was processed on its own to prevent cross-contamination, while patient and healthy donor samples were processed together. Using the immunoSEQ multiplex PCR, TCRB sequences were amplified from cDNA into 87-bp fragments spanning the CDR3 region. The amplicons were sequenced using the Illumina HiSeq platform. The source study handled its data this way. PCR bias was computationally corrected using synthetic template baselines, reads within Hamming distance 2 were collapsed, and singletons that could not be merged were discarded. Reads were aligned against IMGT to assign V, D and J genes, CDR3 length and insertions or deletions at six rearrangement sites. Within each subset, clonotype counts were normalized to the number of sorted cells before true diversity and Gini coefficients were calculated with the tcR R package. The overlap coefficient, calculated on TCRB nucleotide sequences, was used to quantify repertoire sharing. TCRdb took over this immuneACCESS table, retaining in-frame rearrangements with V and J assigned. Such tables are incomplete; in checked studies, under half of the missing clones stem from an unresolved V gene, and the remainder is unexplained. That table gives V, J and clone size, and the DNA gave D and trimming. The sample data list under 250,000 clones, and 11% of these were observed just once. Together, the top ten hold less than 1.5% of the sample.

V lost 5 bases and J lost 5 bases; the stretch between them is 14 bases long. CDR3 length: 14 amino acids, cysteine to phenylalanine. Kept here is only the CDR3 DNA, which spans 42 bases and is read in frame from base 1. From a lookup of the germline V gene, CDR1 and CDR2 are LGHNA and YNFKEQ. Each donor gave one peripheral blood draw, about 110 mL on average, collected into heparinised tubes. Naive, central memory, regulatory and stem cell-like memory CD4+ T cells were sorted on a BD FACSAria II using a panel including CD45RO, CCR7, CD25, CD127, CD95 and CD27. Purity was above 98% for every sorted population. PBMCs were isolated right away by Lymphoprep density gradient centrifugation and were stained directly, without culture. To minimize batch effects, samples were stained and sorted in pairs, one healthy donor with one patient per experiment. This clone was seen repeatedly, ten times or more. Its antigen specificity is not known. No clone much larger than this one lies a single base away; base qualities are absent.

The chain uses TRBV4-2 and TRBJ2-3, with an unclear D gene assignment. The sequencing sample was made of central memory CD4+ T cells from blood. This clonotype was obtained from a man younger than 30 in good health. DNA sequence: TGTGCCAGCAGCGATCTCCCCCTCGGAGATACGCAGTATTTT. It codes for CASSDLPLGDTQYF.